A single sample is the source of the 24 T cell receptor beta chains below, sequenced in a study of T cell responses to AZD1222 COVID-19 vaccine. Sequencing was performed with immunoSEQ multiplex PCR; in TCRdb, only in-frame clones are kept and a portion is missing. The data show 110,000 or so clones, with 70% to 90% seen just once and approximately 16% held by the top ten. Sequencing used peripheral blood, obtained 28 days after the second AZD1222 dose. Receptor source: an adult who received the AZD1222 COVID-19 vaccine.

The chain couples TRBV18 to TRBJ1-4; D call uncertain. This CDR3 has 13 residues. V was cut by 6 bases and J by 0 bases, with 5 bases left in between. The V gene's germline CDR1 is KGHSH and CDR2 LQKENI. The CDR3 DNA reads as TGTGCCAGCTCGATGGCAACTAATGAAAAACTGTTTTTT. It translates to CASSMATNEKLFF.

The CDR3 nucleotides are TGTGCCAGCACCCTAAGTGAGCGGGGGACCCAGTACTTC. Translating it yields CASTLSERGTQYF. The gene calls are TRBV11-2 and TRBJ2-5, with 7 bases lining up with TRBD2. Germline assignment: CDR1 SGHAT and CDR2 FQNNGV. This CDR3 is 13 amino acids long. The ends lost 7 bases at V and 7 bases at J; junction bases unmatched: 9.

The chain is built from TRBV10-1 and TRBJ1-6, with D perhaps matching TRBD1 (5 bases). Germline-derived CDR1 and CDR2 are WNHNN and SYGVQD (reference sequence). The CDR3 extends over 17 amino acids. Trimming shortened V by 3 bases and J by 0 bases, and 12 bases separated the two germline ends. The CDR3 protein is CASSETEDNSYNSPLHF. In nucleotides, the CDR3 is TGCGCCAGCAGTGAAACAGAGGACAACTCCTATAATTCACCCCTCCACTTT.

The rearrangement joins TRBV5-6 to TRBJ2-4; 11 positions agree with TRBD2. After removal of 4 bases from V and 8 bases from J, the junction contained 8 bases not matched to a gene. From germline, CDR1 is SGHDT and CDR2 YYEEEE. This CDR3 comprises 15 residues. The CDR3 region is CASSTLSGGADIQYF. CDR3 nucleotide sequence: TGTGCCAGCAGCACCCTTAGCGGGGGGGCGGACATTCAGTACTTC.

The J gene is TRBJ2-1, the V gene TRBV5-6; maybe TRBD2 (6 bases). CDR1 is SGHDT, CDR2 YYEEEE, per germline. The V end was cut by 5 bases, the J end by 6 bases, with 15 bases between. The CDR3 contains 14 residues. Here the CDR3 DNA reads TGTGCCAGCAGTCCGGGACTCCTCACCAATGAGCAGTTCTTC. The encoded protein is CASSPGLLTNEQFF.

The chain links TRBV11-3 to TRBJ2-2, with a weak D call TRBD2 (5 bases). CDR1 and CDR2 from the germline V gene are SGHNT and YENEEA. V was clipped by 5 bases and J by 6 bases, with 13 bases between them. The CDR3 sequence is 14 residues long. The CDR3 protein is CASSRLYGAGELFF. In DNA form, the CDR3 reads TGTGCCAGCAGCCGCCTTTACGGGGCCGGGGAGCTGTTTTTT. Drawing the rest from reference TRBV11-3 and TRBJ2-2, the complete variable domain is EAGVVQSPRYKIIEKKQPVAFWCNPISGHNTLYWYLQNLGQGPELLIRYENEEAVDDSQLPKDRFSAERLKGVDSTLKIQPAELGDSAVYLCASSRLYGAGELFFGEGSRLTVL.

The rearrangement links TRBV7-6 to TRBJ2-1; TRBD1 aligns across 12 bases. The CDR3 has 16 residues. Trimming removed 5 bases from V and 4 bases from J; junction bases left unmatched: 6. CDR1 and CDR2 from the germline V gene are SGHVS and FNYEAQ. This chain's CDR3 is CASSEPGQGAYNEQFF. CDR3 nucleotides: TGTGCCAGCAGCGAACCGGGACAGGGGGCGTACAATGAGCAGTTCTTC. Based on the CDR3 plus reference TRBV7-6 and TRBJ2-1, the full variable domain is GAGVSQSPRYKVTKRGQDVALRCDPISGHVSLYWYRQALGQGPEFLTYFNYEAQQDKSGLPNDRFSAERPEGSISTLTIQRTEQRDSAMYRCASSEPGQGAYNEQFFGPGTRLTVL.

The chain joins TRBV7-2 to TRBJ1-6, with a possible D match to TRBD1 (5 bases). With 3 bases removed from V and 5 bases from J, the gap between germline ends came to 17 bases. Germline assignment: CDR1 SGHTA and CDR2 FQGNSA. The CDR3 runs 17 residues. The CDR3 loop is CASSFGVQGGDNSPLHF. CDR3 DNA: TGTGCCAGCAGCTTTGGCGTTCAGGGTGGGGATAATTCACCCCTCCACTTT.

The rearrangement joins TRBV4-3 to TRBJ1-5; D might be TRBD1 (6 bases). CDR3 length: 15 amino acids. The V and J ends lost 3 bases and 0 bases respectively, with 9 bases between them. Per the germline V gene, CDR1 is LGHNA and CDR2 is YSLEER. The CDR3 nucleotides read TGCGCCAGCAGCCACGTAGGGGGTAGCAATCAGCCCCAGCATTTT. Its protein product is CASSHVGGSNQPQHF.

The gene calls are TRBV7-9 and TRBJ2-5; weak D call: TRBD2 (6 bases). The CDR3 length is 16 residues. Trimming shortened V by 0 bases and J by 0 bases, and 11 bases separated the two germline ends. CDR1 and CDR2 (germline): SEHNR, FQNEAQ (reference sequence). For the CDR3, the DNA is TGTGCCAGCAGCTTAGCCGGGGGTGACCACCAAGAGACCCAGTACTTC. Protein: CASSLAGGDHQETQYF. Using reference TRBV7-9 and TRBJ2-5 for the parts outside the CDR3, the full variable domain is DTGVSQNPRHKITKRGQNVTFRCDPISEHNRLYWYRQTLGQGPEFLTYFQNEAQLEKSRLLSDRFSAERPKGSFSTLEIQRTEQGDSAMYLCASSLAGGDHQETQYFGPGTRLLVL.

This clone has a single count. The V call is TRBV5-1, the J call TRBJ1-2; D uncertain. The CDR3 covers 15 residues. Germline V lookup: CDR1 SGHRS, CDR2 YFSETQ. Trimming shortened V by 4 bases and J by 6 bases, and 19 bases separated the two germline ends. CDR3 protein: CASSNNLRDSNGYTF. The CDR3 nucleotides read TGCGCCAGCAGCAATAACTTAAGGGATTCAAATGGCTACACCTTC.

The J gene is TRBJ1-5, the V gene TRBV7-8; 9 nucleotides match TRBD1. This CDR3 is built from 18 residues. J was trimmed by 3 bases and V by 6 bases; bases with no gene match: 15. From germline, CDR1 is SGHVS and CDR2 FQNEAQ. CDR3 nucleotides: TGTGCCAGCAGTTGGGTTAGAGGACAGGGGTTCGACAATCAGCCCCAGCATTTT. Its protein product is CASSWVRGQGFDNQPQHF. The full variable domain, in which reference TRBV7-8 and TRBJ1-5 provide the parts outside the CDR3, is GAGVSQSPRYKVAKRGQDVALRCDPISGHVSLFWYQQALGQGPEFLTYFQNEAQLDKSGLPSDRFFAERPEGSVSTLKIQRTQQEDSAVYLCASSWVRGQGFDNQPQHFGDGTRLSIL.

The genes are TRBV7-8 and TRBJ2-1; TRBD2 matches 10 bases. Per the germline V gene, CDR1 is SGHVS and CDR2 is FQNEAQ. With V trimmed by 0 bases and J by 8 bases, 7 bases remained unmatched. CDR3 length: 16 amino acids. For the CDR3, the DNA is TGTGCCAGCAGCTTAGCCCTAGCGGGAGTGTCCGATGAGCAGTTCTTC. It translates to CASSLALAGVSDEQFF. The full variable domain, its missing parts supplied by reference TRBV7-8 and TRBJ2-1, is GAGVSQSPRYKVAKRGQDVALRCDPISGHVSLFWYQQALGQGPEFLTYFQNEAQLDKSGLPSDRFFAERPEGSVSTLKIQRTQQEDSAVYLCASSLALAGVSDEQFFGPGTRLTVL.

This chain links TRBV5-1 with TRBJ1-1, with TRBD1 as a possible D gene (6 bases). The germline V gene encodes CDR1 SGHRS and CDR2 YFSETQ. Trimming shortened V by 3 bases and J by 1 base, and 7 bases separated the two germline ends. The CDR3 sequence is 13 residues long. The DNA of the CDR3 is TGCGCCAGCAGCTCGGGACAGAACACTGAAGCTTTCTTT. Translated, it gives CASSSGQNTEAFF.

The genes are TRBV28 and TRBJ1-3; TRBD1 matches 7 bases. CDR1 MDHEN and CDR2 SYDVKM come from the germline V gene. This CDR3 has 14 amino acids. The trim removed 7 bases at V and 1 base at J, leaving 4 bases unmatched. CDR3 DNA sequence: TGTGCCAGCACACCGACAGGGTCTGGAAACACCATATATTTT. Translation: CASTPTGSGNTIYF.

The J gene is TRBJ1-1, the V gene TRBV9; D is unresolved. The CDR3 is 14 amino acids. V shed 0 bases and J shed 4 bases, with 10 bases lying between them. CDR1 is SGDLS, CDR2 YYNGEE, per germline. CDR3: CASSVDPRGTEAFF. As DNA, the CDR3 is TGTGCCAGCAGCGTAGATCCTAGAGGCACTGAAGCTTTCTTT.

The gene calls are TRBV3-1 (or the pseudogene TRBV3-2) and TRBJ1-5; D is ambiguous. Germline CDR1 is LGHDT and CDR2 is YNNKEL (reference sequence). The CDR3 covers 12 residues. V shed 1 base and J shed 5 bases, with 3 bases lying between them. CDR3 protein: CASSQADQPQHF. The DNA for the CDR3 is TGTGCCAGCAGCCAAGCGGATCAGCCCCAGCATTTT.

This sequence joins TRBV9 and TRBJ1-2, with D possibly being TRBD1 (6 bases). V gave up 0 bases and J gave up 4 bases, with 19 bases separating them. This CDR3 has 17 amino acids. Germline loops: CDR1 SGDLS, CDR2 YYNGEE. CDR3 sequence reads: CASSVALGQRDLYGYTF. The CDR3 bases are TGTGCCAGCAGCGTAGCCCTAGGACAGCGGGACCTCTATGGCTACACCTTC.

V is TRBV6-5 and J is TRBJ1-2; a weak D match, TRBD1 (5 bases). V lost 4 bases to trimming and J lost 4 bases, with 10 bases between them. The length of the CDR3 is 13 residues. Germline values: CDR1 MNHEY, CDR2 SVGAGI. CDR3 amino acids: CASSSWGVYGYTF. In DNA, the CDR3 is TGTGCCAGCAGTTCTTGGGGGGTCTATGGCTACACCTTC.

The chain links TRBV5-1 to TRBJ2-3; perhaps D is TRBD1 or TRBD2 (5 bases each). Germline CDR1 SGHRS, CDR2 YFSETQ. The CDR3 extends over 16 amino acids. Trimming took 4 bases from V and 1 from J, leaving 16 bases between them. The CDR3: CASSPSGSRGTDTQYF. The CDR3 bases are TGCGCCAGCAGCCCGAGCGGCTCCAGGGGCACAGATACGCAGTATTTT.

This sequence joins TRBV7-2 and TRBJ2-2; D uncertain. Per the germline V gene, CDR1 is SGHTA and CDR2 is FQGNSA. The CDR3 is made up of 16 amino acids. Trimming shortened V by 5 bases and J by 1 base, and 14 bases separated the two germline ends. The CDR3 DNA sequence: TGTGCCAGCAGCCGCGGCCTGCGGCTGAACACCGGGGAGCTGTTTTTT. It specifies CASSRGLRLNTGELFF.

V usage is TRBV2 and J usage is TRBJ1-5; no reliable D call. Trimming stripped 3 bases from V and 9 bases from J, with 9 bases between. CDR1 and CDR2 (germline): SNHLY, FYNNEI. The CDR3 loop spans 12 amino acids. The chain's CDR3 is CASSELRSPQHF. CDR3 nucleotides: TGTGCCAGCAGTGAGCTTAGGTCGCCCCAGCATTTT.

This clone was recorded only once. The J gene is TRBJ1-6, the V gene TRBV6-2 or TRBV6-3, with TRBD1 matching 9 bases. The V gene's germline CDR1 is MNHEY and CDR2 SVGEGT. Trimming at V came to 5 bases and at J to 6 bases, leaving 8 bases not matched to a gene. CDR3 length equals 16 residues. For the CDR3, the DNA is TGTGCCAGCAGTCACGCCTACAGGGGGCGTAATTCACCCCTCCACTTT. Protein product: CASSHAYRGRNSPLHF.

The chain has TRBV9 and TRBJ2-1; either TRBD1 or TRBD2 may fit D (5 bases each). V shed 0 bases and J shed 7 bases, with 8 bases lying between them. The CDR3 spans 13 residues. CDR1 is SGDLS and CDR2 is YYNGEE in the germline V gene. Here the CDR3 DNA reads TGTGCCAGCAGCGTAGGAGGGGTGAATGAGCAGTTCTTC. It specifies CASSVGGVNEQFF. The entire variable domain, with the rest obtained from reference TRBV9 and TRBJ2-1, is as follows: DSGVTQTPKHLITATGQRVTLRCSPRSGDLSVYWYQQSLDQGLQFLIQYYNGEERAKGNILERFSAQQFPDLHSELNLSSLELGDSALYFCASSVGGVNEQFFGPGTRLTVL.